This entry lists 27 T cell receptor beta chains sequenced from one sample in a study of CD8+ T cells in alopecia areata (dated by TCRdb to 2016 to 2019). Reading the label with the study, this specimen's time point is: baseline before oral tofacitinib. Library method: the immunoSEQ multiplex PCR assay. RNA was extracted from all samples and reverse transcribed into cDNA, which served as template for TCR sequencing. TCRdb holds this immuneACCESS table with in-frame rearrangements only. Some clones are missing; in checked studies, unresolved V genes explain under half, and the rest has no known cause. This sample lists over 100,000 clones; approximately 49% were detected once. The ten biggest clones cover about 19% of the sample. The source was CD8+ T cells sorted from blood, collected at week 0. These receptors were taken from a human donor with alopecia areata.

The chain employs TRBV29-1 and TRBJ1-1, with D unclear. The length of the CDR3 is 10 residues. Germline V gene sequence: CDR1 SQVTM, CDR2 ANQGSEA. Trimming stripped 6 bases from V and 4 bases from J, with 6 bases between. CDR3: CSVWITEAFF. In nucleotides, the CDR3 is TGCAGCGTATGGATCACTGAAGCTTTCTTT.

The chain joins TRBV5-4 to TRBJ1-1, with a weak D call TRBD1 (5 bases). From germline, CDR1 is SGHNT and CDR2 YYREEE (reference sequence). V shed 0 bases and J shed 1 base, with 7 bases lying between them. CDR3 length: 14 amino acids. The CDR3 nucleotides are TGTGCCAGCAGCTTGGGAGGGACGAACACTGAAGCTTTCTTT. This encodes CASSLGGTNTEAFF.

The chain couples TRBV20-1 to TRBJ2-7, with 7 positions matching TRBD1. The length of the CDR3 is 11 residues. Germline V gene sequence: CDR1 DFQATT, CDR2 SNEGSKA (reference sequence). V shed 6 bases and J 4 bases; nucleotides not matched to a gene: 3. CDR3 coding DNA: TGCAGTGCCATACAGGGGTACGAGCAGTACTTC. Translated, it gives CSAIQGYEQYF.

V and J are TRBV6-1 and TRBJ1-1; the match to TRBD1 covers 7 bases. The CDR3 extends over 16 amino acids. V shed 8 bases, J shed 0 bases, and the junction held 12 bases outside the gene matches. Germline V lookup: CDR1 MNHNS, CDR2 SASEGT. The CDR3 DNA sequence: TGTGCCAGCCGTGGACAGGCCCATCTGTTGAACACTGAAGCTTTCTTT. Translated, it gives CASRGQAHLLNTEAFF.

V usage is TRBV27 and J usage is TRBJ2-1; either TRBD1 or TRBD2 may fit D (5 bases each). Germline V CDR1 and CDR2: MNHEY, SMNVEV (reference sequence). V lost 5 bases, J lost 8 bases, and 13 bases lay in between. The CDR3 runs 13 residues. The CDR3 DNA is TGTGCCAGCAGTACCGAATGGGGGTATGAGCAGTTCTTC. Its protein is CASSTEWGYEQFF.

This clone was seen more than once but under ten times. The rearrangement joins TRBV11-2 to TRBJ1-2; 11 nucleotides line up with TRBD1. The CDR3 is 15 amino acids. The J segment lost 8 bases and the V segment lost 5 bases, leaving 10 bases of the junction unmatched. The germline V gene has CDR1 SGHAT and CDR2 FQNNGV. The chain's CDR3 is CASSAPGQGVFGYTF. The CDR3 bases are TGTGCCAGCAGCGCCCCGGGACAGGGGGTATTCGGCTACACCTTC.

J is TRBJ2-5 and V is TRBV7-2; TRBD2 matches 8 bases. The germline CDR1 and CDR2 sequences are SGHTA and FQGNSA. The CDR3 contains 16 residues. V lost 5 bases, J lost 2 bases, and 10 bases stayed unmatched. The CDR3: CASSGYLGLVQETQYF. The CDR3 DNA is TGTGCCAGCAGCGGATACCTGGGACTAGTACAAGAGACCCAGTACTTC.

The V gene is TRBV27, the J gene TRBJ2-2; possible D gene TRBD1, 5 bases. V shed 6 bases and J shed 0 bases, with 11 bases lying between them. Germline V gene lookup returns CDR1 MNHEY and CDR2 SMNVEV (reference sequence). The CDR3 runs to 15 residues. The CDR3 sequence: CASSPTGPNTGELFF. CDR3 DNA: TGTGCCAGCAGCCCAACAGGTCCGAACACCGGGGAGCTGTTTTTT.

The rearrangement links TRBV7-8 to TRBJ1-1, with D unresolved. Trimming shortened V by 3 bases and J by 8 bases, and 10 bases separated the two germline ends. Germline V gene sequence: CDR1 SGHVS, CDR2 FQNEAQ. The CDR3 loop spans 12 amino acids. CDR3 DNA sequence: TGTGCCAGCAGCTTTGACGGACCCGAAGCTTTCTTT. This encodes CASSFDGPEAFF.

The CDR3 DNA is TGTGCCAGCAGTTATCCCGGACAGGGGGCATCCTACGAGCAGTACTTC. Translated: CASSYPGQGASYEQYF. The chain couples TRBV6-9 to TRBJ2-7; TRBD1 agrees at 11 bases. The CDR3 spans 16 residues. Looked up from germline, CDR1 is MNHGY and CDR2 is SVAAGI. The V gene end was trimmed by 2 bases and the J gene end by 1 base; junction bases not matched to a gene: 4.

The V gene is TRBV2, the J gene TRBJ2-3, with 8 positions matching TRBD1. With 5 bases clipped from V and 2 bases from J, the junction kept 9 bases outside the gene matches. Germline CDR1 is SNHLY and CDR2 is FYNNEI. The CDR3 is 16 residues long. CDR3 sequence reads: CASSILPGQDTDTQYF. The CDR3 nucleotides read TGTGCCAGCAGTATTCTTCCGGGACAGGACACAGATACGCAGTATTTT.

The count of this clone is one. The CDR3 loop reads CASSLTWGTGELFF. DNA of the CDR3: TGTGCCAGCAGCCTAACTTGGGGGACCGGGGAGCTGTTTTTT. The chain couples TRBV27 to TRBJ2-2; either TRBD1 or TRBD2 may supply D (5 bases each). Trimming removed 6 bases from V and 5 bases from J, with 13 bases in between. CDR3 size: 14 residues. The germline gives CDR1 MNHEY, CDR2 SMNVEV (reference sequence).

This clone has just a few counts. The chain has TRBV4-3 and TRBJ2-1; TRBD2 might be the D (6 bases). Germline values: CDR1 LGHNA, CDR2 YSLEER. The CDR3 totals 13 residues. The V gene lost 10 bases and the J gene lost 0 bases, with 10 bases spanning the gap. CDR3 protein: CANQAGSYNEQFF. CDR3 DNA: TGCGCCAACCAAGCGGGCTCCTACAATGAGCAGTTCTTC.

The rearrangement uses TRBV25-1 and TRBJ1-5, with a possible D match to TRBD1 (6 bases). Between the trimmed V and J ends, which lost 6 bases and 7 bases, there was a span of 16 bases. Per germline, CDR1 MGHDK and CDR2 SYGVNS. The CDR3 is made up of 14 amino acids. CDR3 loop: CASSPGGASQPQHF. CDR3 bases: TGTGCCAGCAGCCCCGGGGGCGCCTCCCAGCCCCAGCATTTT.

This rearrangement joins TRBV6-5 to TRBJ2-1; D unresolved. The CDR3 length is 11 residues. Germline assignment: CDR1 MNHEY and CDR2 SVGAGI. Trimming pared 7 bases from V and 4 bases from J, leaving 5 bases between. Here the CDR3 reads CASTIYNEQFF. The CDR3 DNA follows: TGTGCCAGCACCATTTACAATGAGCAGTTCTTC.

This clone occurred a few times. The chain links TRBV27 to TRBJ2-6, with D possibly being TRBD1 or TRBD2 (5 bases each). CDR1 MNHEY and CDR2 SMNVEV come from the germline V gene (reference sequence). The CDR3 contains 16 residues. Trimming removed 5 bases from V and 2 bases from J, with 13 bases in between. The CDR3 sequence: CASSAGTRAGANVLTF. CDR3 sequence (DNA): TGTGCCAGCAGTGCCGGGACGCGAGCTGGGGCCAACGTCCTGACTTTC.

This rearrangement joins TRBV29-1 to TRBJ2-6; TRBD2 might be the D (5 bases). V lost 0 bases to trimming and J lost 0 bases, with 9 bases between them. This CDR3 is built from 16 residues. Germline lookup yields CDR1 SQVTM and CDR2 ANQGSEA. Written as DNA, the CDR3 is TGCAGCGTTGAAGAGGGGAGCGGCTCTGGGGCCAACGTCCTGACTTTC. This translates into CSVEEGSGSGANVLTF.

This clone occurred a few times. The chain joins TRBV13 to TRBJ2-2, with 8 bases identical to TRBD1. V lost 2 bases, J lost 4 bases, and 0 bases stayed unmatched. The germline V gene has CDR1 PRHDT and CDR2 FYEKMQ (reference sequence). There are 14 residues in the CDR3. CDR3 bases: TGTGCCAGCAGCTTAACAGGGGGCACCGGGGAGCTGTTTTTT. The encoded protein is CASSLTGGTGELFF.

This clone was seen more than once but under ten times. The chain uses TRBV7-9 and TRBJ1-1, with D uncertain. Trimming removed 2 bases from V and 6 bases from J, with 4 bases in between. The CDR3 contains 11 residues. Germline lookup yields CDR1 SEHNR and CDR2 FQNEAQ (reference sequence). The DNA for the CDR3 is TGTGCCAGCAGCTTAAACCCTGAAGCTTTCTTT. It yields the protein CASSLNPEAFF.

This clone turned up a few times. The chain combines TRBV7-9 with TRBJ2-1; D remains unclear. CDR3 length: 15 amino acids. V was trimmed by 1 base and J by 0 bases, leaving 7 bases between them. Looked up from germline, CDR1 is SEHNR and CDR2 is FQNEAQ (reference sequence). The CDR3 nucleotides read TGTGCCAGCAGCTTAGATCTGAGCTCCTACAATGAGCAGTTCTTC. This encodes CASSLDLSSYNEQFF.

The CDR3 bases are TGTGCCAGCACATTGCTAGCGGGGGGGGATACGCAGTATTTT. Translated, it gives CASTLLAGGDTQYF. The chain links TRBV6-5 to TRBJ2-3, with 12 bases matching TRBD2. The trim removed 7 bases at V and 6 bases at J, leaving 5 bases unmatched. This CDR3 is built from 14 residues. CDR1 MNHEY and CDR2 SVGAGI come from the germline V gene.

This clone appeared a few times. The J gene is TRBJ2-5, the V gene TRBV7-9; D remains ambiguous. Germline CDR1 is SEHNR and CDR2 is FQNEAQ (reference sequence). Trimming took 0 bases from V and 1 from J, leaving 9 bases between them. The CDR3 has 15 amino acids. CDR3 loop: CASSLAGGFQETQYF. In DNA form, the CDR3 reads TGTGCCAGCAGCTTAGCGGGCGGTTTCCAAGAGACCCAGTACTTC.

As DNA, the CDR3 is TGTGCCTGGAGTGTGGGCAGCTACAATGAGCAGTTCTTC. It yields the protein CAWSVGSYNEQFF. The chain couples TRBV30 to TRBJ2-1, with D hard to call. This CDR3 has 13 residues. Germline lookup yields CDR1 GTSNPN and CDR2 SVGIG (reference sequence). Trimming left V 0 bases short and J 3 bases short, with 6 bases between.

The chain combines TRBV13 with TRBJ1-1; no firm D call. The CDR3 runs 12 residues. In germline, CDR1 is PRHDT, CDR2 FYEKMQ (reference sequence). V was trimmed by 3 bases and J by 7 bases, leaving 9 bases between them. The CDR3 reads CASSFSGNEAFF. CDR3 DNA sequence: TGTGCCAGCAGCTTCTCGGGGAATGAAGCTTTCTTT.

This rearrangement joins TRBV15 to TRBJ2-5, with a tentative D call TRBD1 (5 bases). This CDR3 comprises 13 residues. Germline CDR1 reads LNHNV; CDR2 reads YYDKDF (reference sequence). V was trimmed by 5 bases and J by 5 bases, leaving 12 bases between them. The CDR3 protein is CATSYRSWETQYF. The CDR3 DNA follows: TGTGCCACCAGCTACAGGTCGTGGGAGACCCAGTACTTC.

The chain has TRBV9 and TRBJ1-1, with TRBD1 matching 10 bases. Germline lookup yields CDR1 SGDLS and CDR2 YYNGEE. Germline trimming cut 4 bases from V and 5 bases from J; bases unmatched to any gene: 8. CDR3 length: 15 amino acids. The CDR3 loop reads CASSPTGQGRTEAFF. The CDR3 coding sequence is TGTGCCAGCAGCCCGACGGGACAGGGGAGAACTGAAGCTTTCTTT.

The gene calls are TRBV29-1 and TRBJ1-3; TRBD1 agrees at 8 bases. This CDR3 region has 15 residues. V shed 6 bases and J 0 bases; nucleotides not matched to a gene: 7. Germline loops: CDR1 SQVTM, CDR2 ANQGSEA. In nucleotides, the CDR3 is TGCAGCGTGGTACCGACAGGGGACTCTGGAAACACCATATATTTT. This codes for CSVVPTGDSGNTIYF.